This T cell receptor beta chain originates from a study of monozygotic twins with inflammatory bowel disease. General observations from the study: Results did not support any single strong IBD-associated signal or clonotype. IBD patients displayed reduced TCRbeta diversity (inverse Simpson) when set against healthy co-twins.

Molecular identifiers with 6-nucleotide sample barcodes were added during cDNA synthesis via template switching. TCRdb reprocessed the 5' RACE reads; each CDR3 protein has one entry and no DNA is given. The sample totals about 110,000 distinct CDR3 sequences. Whole blood served as the source of total RNA, and no T cell sorting took place. As concerns this clonotype: Its antigen is undetermined.

Looked up from germline, CDR1 is MDHEN and CDR2 is SYDVKM. The CDR3 sequence is 16 residues long. The genes are TRBV28 and TRBJ1-2. The sample was blood. This sequence originates from a human donor with ulcerative colitis or Crohn's disease, or a healthy co-twin of an affected twin (not recorded which). CDR3 region: CASSRRIRDPNYGYTF.